Listed below are T cell receptor beta chains from one sample, sequenced in a study of cytomegalovirus exposure and HLA in healthy donors. Clones were read by immunoSEQ multiplex PCR, and TCRdb kept only the in-frame ones, dropping some. Of about 130,000 clones in the sample, about 91% were seen once. Sequences were obtained from PBMCs. These receptors all come from a young woman in good health and CMV-seropositive. The CDR3 runs from the conserved cysteine through the conserved F or W. The order of the fields is CDR3 protein, CDR3 DNA, V gene, D gene, J gene, clone size. A D gene is named only where the DNA matches it firmly. Some rows mark clone size as missing; the rest say once, few, many or name a class of expanded clone.

CASSQDKWSGGPDTQYF,TGCGCCAGCAGCCAAGATAAATGGTCGGGGGGGCCAGATACGCAGTATTTT,TRBV4-1,TRBD2,TRBJ2-3,NA
CATLGGALNEKLFF,TGTGCCACCCTCGGGGGAGCTTTGAATGAAAAACTGTTTTTT,TRBV6-5,NA,TRBJ1-4,NA
CASSLDRGPGNTIYF,TGTGCCAGCAGCCTAGACAGGGGGCCAGGAAACACCATATATTTT,TRBV7-6,TRBD1,TRBJ1-3,once
CASSPTGGGSPLHF,TGTGCCAGCAGTCCAACCGGGGGTGGTTCACCCCTCCACTTT,TRBV27,NA,TRBJ1-6,NA
CASSRSEEKGYTF,TGTGCCAGCAGCCGTAGTGAGGAGAAGGGCTACACCTTC,TRBV11-2,NA,TRBJ1-2,NA
CASSPVFQDGLYEQYF,TGTGCCAGCAGCCCGGTTTTTCAGGACGGACTCTACGAGCAGTACTTC,TRBV7-9,NA,TRBJ2-7,NA
CATFRGMNTEAFF,TGTGCCACCTTCAGGGGTATGAACACTGAAGCTTTCTTT,TRBV6-6,NA,TRBJ1-1,NA
CASSEGTGGTEAFF,TGTGCCAGCAGTGAAGGGACAGGGGGCACTGAAGCTTTCTTT,TRBV2,TRBD1,TRBJ1-1,NA
CASITTAGASGFVGTQYF,TGTGCCAGCATTACCACCGCGGGGGCTAGCGGGTTCGTAGGGACGCAGTATTTT,TRBV27,TRBD2,TRBJ2-3,NA
CASSLASPSREYF,TGTGCCAGCAGTTTAGCATCTCCCTCCAGGGAGTACTTC,TRBV28,NA,TRBJ2-7,NA
CASRGDSDFYGYTF,TGTGCCAGCAGAGGGGACAGCGATTTCTATGGCTACACCTTC,TRBV28,TRBD1,TRBJ1-2,NA
CASSAAGTVDLEHF,TGTGCCAGCAGCGCGGCTGGGACAGTGGATCTCGAGCATTTT,TRBV9,TRBD1,TRBJ1-3,once
CASSQAGVNTEAFF,TGTGCCAGCAGTCAAGCCGGGGTAAACACTGAAGCTTTCTTT,TRBV6-6,NA,TRBJ1-1,NA
CASSEETLYGYTF,TGTGCCAGCAGTGAAGAGACACTCTATGGCTACACCTTC,TRBV2,NA,TRBJ1-2,few
CASSMKGVWGYTF,TGTGCCAGTAGTATGAAAGGGGTCTGGGGCTACACCTTC,TRBV19,NA,TRBJ1-2,NA
CASSVEGTGLSTDTQYF,TGTGCCAGCAGCGTAGAAGGGACAGGCCTTAGCACAGATACGCAGTATTTT,TRBV9,TRBD1,TRBJ2-3,NA
CASSSEAAYEQYF,TGCGCCAGCAGTTCTGAGGCCGCCTACGAGCAGTACTTC,TRBV5-1,NA,TRBJ2-7,NA
CASTRDRGSSYEQYF,TGTGCCAGCACACGGGACAGGGGGTCCTCCTACGAGCAGTACTTC,TRBV6-5,TRBD1,TRBJ2-7,NA
CASSPSRDNNEKLFF,TGTGCCAGCAGTCCTAGCCGGGACAACAATGAAAAGCTGTTTTTT,TRBV5-4,NA,TRBJ1-4,NA
CASRVGRGPGYTF,TGTGCCAGCAGGGTGGGCAGGGGCCCTGGCTACACCTTC,TRBV28,NA,TRBJ1-2,NA
CASSLKGARNSPLHF,TGTGCCAGCAGCTTAAAGGGGGCGCGGAATTCACCCCTCCACTTT,TRBV7-2,TRBD1,TRBJ1-6,NA
CASNGQGAPQPQHF,TGTGCCAGCAACGGACAGGGGGCCCCTCAGCCCCAGCATTTT,TRBV2,TRBD1,TRBJ1-5,NA